A single sample gave rise to the 8 T cell receptor beta chains below, sequenced in a study of cytomegalovirus exposure and HLA in healthy donors. Assay used: immunoSEQ multiplex PCR; TCRdb lists only in-frame clones, some missing. The sample has about 130,000 clones; over 80% are singletons. The specimen sequenced was PBMCs. Every receptor here comes from a woman in her twenties or thirties in good health and CMV-seropositive.

Remarks on this clone: A much bigger clone sits one base away, suggesting this may be a read error. V gene TRBV25-1 combines with J gene TRBJ2-2, with TRBD2 matching 7 bases. The CDR3 consists of 15 residues. The germline V gene has CDR1 MGHDK and CDR2 SYGVNS. CDR3 residues: CASSEVLAETEELFF. CDR3 coding DNA: TGTGCCAGCAGTGAAGTCCTAGCGGAGACCGAGGAGCTGTTTTTT.

This clone was detected many times. Mismatch with germline at one junction end may stem from a read error. This chain connects TRBV2 to TRBJ2-2, with D possibly being TRBD2 (6 bases). Germline V gives CDR1 SNHLY, CDR2 FYNNEI. The CDR3 sequence is 13 residues long. In DNA, the CDR3 is TGTGCCAGCAGTCTGGGTCGAATCGGGGGGCTGTTTTTT. Amino acid sequence: CASSLGRIGGLFF.

CDR3 coding DNA: TGCGCCAGCAGCTTGGTATTCGGCGGGGATGAACTGTTTTTT. This translates into CASSLVFGGDELFF. The chain links TRBV5-1 to TRBJ1-4, with no clear D. This CDR3 spans 14 amino acids. CDR1 and CDR2 from the germline V gene are SGHRS and YFSETQ. V lost 0 bases to trimming and J lost 12 bases, with 15 bases between them.

The rearrangement links TRBV27 to TRBJ2-7; 7 nucleotides line up with TRBD2. The ends lost 0 bases at V and 5 bases at J; junction bases unmatched: 13. The CDR3 contains 17 residues. Germline loops: CDR1 MNHEY, CDR2 SMNVEV (reference sequence). CDR3 in amino acids: CASSLSSIGGDWHEQYF. The CDR3 DNA sequence: TGTGCCAGCAGTTTATCCTCCATTGGGGGGGATTGGCACGAGCAGTACTTC.

This chain links TRBV7-2 with TRBJ1-1, with TRBD1 identical over 7 bases. Germline V gives CDR1 SGHTA, CDR2 FQGNSA. This CDR3 has 15 amino acids. J was trimmed by 0 bases and V by 5 bases; bases with no gene match: 6. CDR3 sequence (DNA): TGTGCCAGCAGCGACGTCGGGACAGTGAACACTGAAGCTTTCTTT. Translation gives CASSDVGTVNTEAFF.

The chain uses TRBV5-1 and TRBJ2-1; D call uncertain. Germline V gene sequence: CDR1 SGHRS, CDR2 YFSETQ. The CDR3 extends over 14 amino acids. Trimming cost V 1 base and J 6 bases, with 11 bases left between them. The CDR3 loop is CASSLPSSGNEQFF. CDR3 nucleotides: TGCGCCAGCAGCTTGCCCTCATCCGGCAATGAGCAGTTCTTC.

V usage is TRBV5-6 and J usage is TRBJ2-1; D is unclear. The V end was cut by 0 bases, the J end by 0 bases, with 7 bases between. CDR1 is SGHDT, CDR2 YYEEEE, per germline. The CDR3 contains 15 residues. The CDR3 DNA sequence: TGTGCCAGCAGCTTGGAGCGAAGCTCCTACAATGAGCAGTTCTTC. Translating gives CASSLERSSYNEQFF.

The chain combines TRBV6-1 with TRBJ2-1; 8 bases map to TRBD1. Unmatched junction bases numbered 9, after V lost 7 bases and J lost 4 bases. CDR1 and CDR2 (germline): MNHNS, SASEGT. There are 15 residues in the CDR3. The CDR3 reads CASTTDRGGYNEQFF. The CDR3 DNA sequence: TGTGCCAGCACCACAGACAGGGGAGGTTACAATGAGCAGTTCTTC.